A single T cell receptor (beta chain) is shown here with its context. This entry comes from a study of blood T cell repertoires in COVID-19. Study background: Specimens from acute and convalescent COVID-19 originated in the United States, Italy and Spain. T cells, B-cell-depleted T cells, or PBMCs provided the cDNA or gDNA that served as material.

Authors' data handling: Nucleated cell number was recorded as an estimate derived from reference gene primer amplification. The data were produced by immunoSEQ multiplex PCR, yet TCRdb's version contains in-frame clones alone and is incomplete. The V and J calls and the clone size are those of that table, but D and trimming were determined from the DNA. The repertoire consists of some 140,000 clones, with roughly 84% occurring once and the leading ten covering 5% to 6%. Germline assignment: CDR1 LNHDA and CDR2 SQIVND (reference sequence). The germline V and J ends were trimmed by 8 bases and 0 bases, with 13 bases remaining between them. CDR3 length: 15 amino acids.

The specimen was PBMCs or T cells enriched from blood (not recorded which). This clonotype was sampled from a middle-aged man with acute COVID-19. The chain couples TRBV19 to TRBJ2-2; a possible D gene is TRBD1 (6 bases). CDR3 nucleotide sequence: TGTGCCAGTCAGGGGCCAGCGGCGAACACCGGGGAGCTGTTTTTT. This translates into CASQGPAANTGELFF.